This entry concerns a single T cell receptor beta chain. There are 16 residues in the CDR3. The germline V gene encodes CDR1 SGHTA and CDR2 FQGTGA. The V end lost 3 bases, the J end lost 5 bases, and 20 bases lay between the germline ends. The sample belongs to a study of shared clonotypes between healthy human individuals. TCRdb keeps only in-frame clones here, not all; method: immunoSEQ multiplex PCR. The table has some 2,500,000 clones, roughly 93% seen once. The gene calls are TRBV7-3 and TRBJ2-7, with a weak D call TRBD1 (6 bases). Sequenced material: naive CD4+ T cells from PBMCs. This sample's subset: CD45RA+ positively selected. The TCR originated in a man younger than 35 in good health. Some clones in this sample may be carry-over from other donors' samples. CDR3 in amino acids: CASSFTGRDDLHEQYF. CDR3 DNA sequence: TGTGCCAGCAGCTTCACAGGGCGTGACGATCTCCACGAGCAGTACTTC.